This is a list of T cell receptor beta chains from one sample in a study of T-cell memory formation after mild COVID-19. One entry per CDR3 protein results from TCRdb running MiXCR on the 5' RACE reads. This table has around 300,000 distinct CDR3 sequences, about 13% appearing once. Sequencing was done on a sample of PBMCs or a T cell subset sorted from them (not recorded which). Every receptor here comes from a man younger than 35 who had mild COVID-19 (a few samples of this study predate the infection). Cell type and time point are not known. The CDR3 runs from the conserved cysteine through the conserved F or W. D genes are given only for firm matches. Size values are once, few and many counts, or a class for expanded clones, and some rows have none.

v_gene: TRBV11-2
abundance: .
d_gene: .
j_gene: TRBJ1-6
CDR3aa: CASSLGRVTNSPLHF
CDR3nt: TGTGCCAGCAGCTTAGGCAGGGTTACTAATTCACCCCTCCACTTT

v_gene: TRBV6-2/TRBV6-3
abundance: .
d_gene: .
j_gene: TRBJ2-3
CDR3aa: CASRRGATDTQYF
CDR3nt: TGTGCCAGCAGGAGGGGGGCCACAGATACGCAGTATTTT

v_gene: TRBV6-5
abundance: few
d_gene: TRBD2
j_gene: TRBJ2-1
CDR3aa: CASYQAGENHNEQFF
CDR3nt: TGTGCCAGTTACCAAGCGGGGGAGAACCACAATGAGCAGTTCTTC

v_gene: TRBV20-1
abundance: .
d_gene: TRBD1
j_gene: TRBJ2-3
CDR3aa: CSAWRQGPDTQYF
CDR3nt: TGCAGTGCCTGGAGACAGGGGCCAGATACGCAGTATTTT

v_gene: TRBV7-6
abundance: .
d_gene: .
j_gene: TRBJ2-3
CDR3aa: CASSLSGGYTDTQYF
CDR3nt: TGTGCCAGCAGCTTATCTGGCGGATACACAGATACGCAGTATTTT

v_gene: TRBV2
abundance: .
d_gene: TRBD1
j_gene: TRBJ1-2
CDR3aa: CASSEARQGSGYTF
CDR3nt: TGTGCCAGCAGTGAGGCGAGACAGGGATCTGGCTACACCTTC

v_gene: TRBV20-1
abundance: .
d_gene: TRBD1
j_gene: TRBJ1-6
CDR3aa: CSARFTRDRGRLSNSPLHF
CDR3nt: TGCAGTGCTCGTTTCACCCGGGACAGGGGGCGCCTAAGTAATTCACCCCTCCACTTT

v_gene: TRBV10-1
abundance: .
d_gene: TRBD1
j_gene: TRBJ1-4
CDR3aa: CASSDPGQGNEKLFF
CDR3nt: TGCGCCAGCAGTGATCCGGGACAGGGGAATGAAAAACTGTTTTTT

v_gene: TRBV7-2
abundance: .
d_gene: TRBD2
j_gene: TRBJ2-3
CDR3aa: CASSWWTSGGRDTQYF
CDR3nt: TGTGCCAGCAGCTGGTGGACTAGCGGGGGCAGAGATACGCAGTATTTT

v_gene: TRBV14
abundance: many
d_gene: .
j_gene: TRBJ1-2
CDR3aa: CASSQGLNYGYTF
CDR3nt: TGTGCCAGCAGCCAAGGTCTTAACTATGGCTACACCTTC

v_gene: TRBV6-5
abundance: few
d_gene: .
j_gene: TRBJ2-2
CDR3aa: CASTKGQPNTGELFF
CDR3nt: TGTGCCAGCACTAAAGGGCAGCCCAACACCGGGGAGCTGTTTTTT

v_gene: TRBV29-1
abundance: few
d_gene: TRBD1
j_gene: TRBJ2-6
CDR3aa: CSAATGAGANVLTF
CDR3nt: TGCAGCGCGGCGACAGGGGCTGGGGCCAACGTCCTGACTTTC

v_gene: TRBV20-1
abundance: .
d_gene: .
j_gene: TRBJ2-1
CDR3aa: CRALLGGGTYNEQFF
CDR3nt: TGCAGGGCCCTTTTAGGGGGGGGGACCTACAATGAGCAGTTCTTC

v_gene: TRBV7-8
abundance: few
d_gene: .
j_gene: TRBJ1-6
CDR3aa: CASSLFGKGNNSPLHF
CDR3nt: TGTGCCAGCAGCTTATTTGGGAAGGGGAATAATTCACCCCTCCACTTT

v_gene: TRBV10-3
abundance: .
d_gene: .
j_gene: TRBJ2-5
CDR3aa: CANGKGGQETQYF
CDR3nt: TGTGCCAACGGGAAGGGGGGTCAAGAGACCCAGTACTTC

v_gene: TRBV7-9
abundance: .
d_gene: .
j_gene: TRBJ1-1
CDR3aa: CASSLPPGNTEAFF
CDR3nt: TGTGCCAGCAGCTTACCCCCCGGAAACACTGAAGCTTTCTTT